Presented here are 19 T cell receptor beta chains from one specimen sequenced in a study of OX40 agonist ivuxolimab in advanced cancers. The data were produced by immunoSEQ multiplex PCR, yet TCRdb's version contains in-frame clones alone and is incomplete. Among some 14,000 clones listed, 50% to 75% were seen once. The sample was CD4+ or CD8+ T cells sorted from blood, taken in a trial of the OX40 agonist ivuxolimab. The receptors were sampled from an adult with an advanced solid tumor such as melanoma, head and neck, liver or kidney cancer.

The chain links TRBV7-8 to TRBJ2-4; D tentatively fits TRBD1 or TRBD2 (5 bases each). The CDR3 loop spans 15 amino acids. Looked up from germline, CDR1 is SGHVS and CDR2 is FQNEAQ. V was trimmed by 5 bases and J by 4 bases, leaving 15 bases between them. CDR3 in DNA: TGTGCCAGCAGCCACTCCGGGACGGAAAAAAACATTCAGTACTTC. Protein: CASSHSGTEKNIQYF.

Turning to this clone: At one end, the junction sequence differs from germline, possibly due to a read error. Distinct nucleotide sequences in the sample also encode this CDR3. The genes are TRBV7-6 and TRBJ2-3, with D uncertain. The CDR3 contains 16 residues. Per germline, CDR1 SGHVS and CDR2 FNYEAQ. Here the CDR3 DNA reads TGCGCCAGCAGCTTAGAGGTGGGCCATGCCACAGATACGCAGTATTTT. Amino acid sequence: CASSLEVGHATDTQYF.

Only a few counts were recorded for this clone. This chain connects TRBV5-5 to TRBJ2-7, with TRBD1 matching over 10 bases. J gave up 3 bases and V 2 bases, and 2 bases lay outside the gene matches. The germline gives CDR1 SGHKS, CDR2 YYEKEE (reference sequence). The length of the CDR3 is 14 residues. The CDR3 DNA reads TGTGCCAGCAGCTTATGGGACAGGGGCTACGAGCAGTACTTC. Its translation is CASSLWDRGYEQYF.

For this clone: The junction departs from the called germline gene at one end, perhaps through a read error. V gene TRBV7-9 combines with J gene TRBJ2-5; D perhaps matches TRBD1 (5 bases). The DNA end lines up better with TRBJ2-7; the J call may be wrong. This CDR3 has 14 amino acids. Germline lookup yields CDR1 SEHNR and CDR2 FQNEAQ (reference sequence). The CDR3 loop reads CASSVAPGTYEQYF. DNA of the CDR3: TGTGCCAGCAGCGTAGCTCCAGGGACCTACGAGCAGTACTTC.

V usage is TRBV5-4 and J usage is TRBJ1-3, with D possibly being TRBD1 (5 bases). V gave up 4 bases and J gave up 7 bases, with 15 bases separating them. CDR1 and CDR2 (germline): SGHNT, YYREEE (reference sequence). This CDR3 region has 14 residues. The CDR3 spells CASSLGTPGNTIYF. The CDR3 nucleotides read TGTGCCAGCAGCCTCGGGACCCCGGGGAACACCATATATTTT.

The chain combines TRBV6-5 with TRBJ1-2; no clear D gene. The CDR3 totals 12 residues. Germline values: CDR1 MNHEY, CDR2 SVGAGI. The V end lost 0 bases, the J end lost 8 bases, and 7 bases lay between the germline ends. In nucleotides, the CDR3 is TGTGCCAGCAGTTACTCGCTGCGGGGCTACACCTTC. Translating it yields CASSYSLRGYTF.

V usage is TRBV13 and J usage is TRBJ2-7; the D is unclear. CDR3 length equals 14 residues. CDR1 PRHDT and CDR2 FYEKMQ come from the germline V gene (reference sequence). Trimming took 3 bases from V and 5 from J, leaving 14 bases between them. CDR3 coding DNA: TGTGCCAGCAGCTTCGGTCCGGAGCAGAACGAGCAGTACTTC. It translates to CASSFGPEQNEQYF.

In nucleotides, the CDR3 is TGCGCCAGCAGTGAGTCGGGCTACGAGCAGTACTTC. As protein: CASSESGYEQYF. V and J are TRBV10-1 and TRBJ2-7; D ambiguous. V was trimmed by 0 bases and J by 3 bases, leaving 3 bases between them. CDR1 is WNHNN, CDR2 SYGVQD, per germline (reference sequence). CDR3 length: 12 residues.

V and J are TRBV11-1 and TRBJ2-1; 10 bases align to TRBD2. The germline V gene encodes CDR1 SGHAT and CDR2 FQDESV (reference sequence). With V trimmed by 5 bases and J by 7 bases, 5 bases remained unmatched. The CDR3 has 14 residues. The CDR3 loop is CASSPAGGPNEQFF. The CDR3, as DNA: TGTGCCAGCAGCCCAGCGGGGGGGCCGAATGAGCAGTTCTTC.

This clone has only one observation. This chain connects TRBV30 to TRBJ1-1; D not resolved. Per the germline V gene, CDR1 is GTSNPN and CDR2 is SVGIG (reference sequence). V lost 5 bases, J lost 1 base, and 5 bases lay in between. The CDR3 spans 11 residues. In DNA, the CDR3 is TGTGCCTGGGGGCGGAACACTGAAGCTTTCTTT. This encodes CAWGRNTEAFF.

The gene calls are TRBV6-5 and TRBJ1-1; TRBD1 agrees at 8 bases. V trimming: 2 bases; J trimming: 6 bases; junction bases outside the gene matches: 5. The CDR3 contains 14 residues. Germline V CDR1 and CDR2: MNHEY, SVGAGI. The CDR3: CASSYTGGYAEAFF. The CDR3 nucleotides are TGTGCCAGCAGTTACACAGGGGGGTACGCTGAAGCTTTCTTT.

This sequence joins TRBV28 and TRBJ2-3; D remains unclear. Trimming removed 1 base at V and 5 bases at J, with 10 bases between. The CDR3 runs to 14 residues. Germline V gene lookup returns CDR1 MDHEN and CDR2 SYDVKM. The CDR3 region has the DNA TGTGCCAGCAGTTTATTCCGTGGTAGAGATACGCAGTATTTT. It encodes CASSLFRGRDTQYF.

V is TRBV19 and J is TRBJ1-1; no clear D gene. V lost 8 bases and J lost 4, with 11 bases in between. The CDR3 loop spans 12 amino acids. In germline, CDR1 is LNHDA, CDR2 SQIVND (reference sequence). The CDR3 is CASRMGFTEAFF. For the CDR3, the DNA is TGTGCCAGTCGAATGGGGTTCACTGAAGCTTTCTTT. The whole variable domain, remainder taken from reference TRBV19 and TRBJ1-1, is DGGITQSPKYLFRKEGQNVTLSCEQNLNHDAMYWYRQDPGQGLRLIYYSQIVNDFQKGDIAEGYSVSREKKESFPLTVTSAQKNPTAFYLCASRMGFTEAFFGQGTRLTVV.

This chain uses TRBV7-9 with TRBJ2-7, with unresolved D. V was shortened by 4 bases and J by 4 bases, with 11 bases between the two germline ends. Germline CDR1 is SEHNR and CDR2 is FQNEAQ (reference sequence). The CDR3 is 13 residues long. The CDR3, as DNA: TGTGCCAGCAGCTCCGGTTACGATTACGAGCAGTACTTC. Encoded protein: CASSSGYDYEQYF.

The rearrangement uses TRBV28 and TRBJ2-7; no reliable D call. The V end was cut by 5 bases, the J end by 3 bases, with 5 bases between. Germline V gene sequence: CDR1 MDHEN, CDR2 SYDVKM. The CDR3 has 11 residues. CDR3 protein: CASSPYYEQYF. The CDR3, as DNA: TGTGCCAGCAGTCCGTACTACGAGCAGTACTTC.

This rearrangement joins TRBV6-1 to TRBJ1-5, with D hard to call. The CDR3 totals 15 residues. Trimming pared 5 bases from V and 5 bases from J, leaving 16 bases between. Germline-derived CDR1 and CDR2 are MNHNS and SASEGT. This CDR3 is CASSPPDGLYQPQHF. CDR3 nucleotide sequence: TGTGCCAGCAGTCCTCCGGACGGCCTGTATCAGCCCCAGCATTTT.

The chain links TRBV14 to TRBJ2-5; a possible D gene is TRBD1 (5 bases). Trimming stripped 0 bases from V and 0 bases from J, with 8 bases between. CDR1 is SGHDN and CDR2 is FVKESK in the germline V gene. This CDR3 has 15 amino acids. Written as DNA, the CDR3 is TGTGCCAGCAGCCAAGAGACAGTATACCAAGAGACCCAGTACTTC. Translating it yields CASSQETVYQETQYF.

The V call is TRBV19, the J call TRBJ1-2; 8 bases align to TRBD1. The CDR3 sequence is 13 residues long. In germline, CDR1 is LNHDA, CDR2 SQIVND (reference sequence). Trimming cost V 3 bases and J 6 bases; bases outside gene matches: 3. CDR3 loop: CASSMAGGDGYTF. The CDR3 DNA follows: TGTGCCAGTAGTATGGCAGGGGGCGATGGCTACACCTTC.

The chain links TRBV7-9 to TRBJ1-2, with D possibly being TRBD1 (5 bases). Trimming stripped 5 bases from V and 8 bases from J, with 27 bases between. This CDR3 has 17 residues. The germline V gene encodes CDR1 SEHNR and CDR2 FQNEAQ (reference sequence). CDR3 DNA sequence: TGTGCCAGCAGCCCCGACAGCAGGGACGGGCTCCTTGGGGGCTACACCTTC. Its protein is CASSPDSRDGLLGGYTF.